This T cell receptor (beta chain) was sequenced in a study of T cell repertoires in cytomegalovirus infection. At the level of the study: Matching HLA type and CMV infection were both indicated by public TCR beta signatures. Whole-study findings and limits: Identification of carriers of CMV plus the relevant HLA was performed using cumulative public TCR beta family frequency. HLA-C-restricted, CMV-specific TCR beta clonotypes were dominant ex vivo.

From the reads, TCRdb called clonotypes with MiXCR, one entry per CDR3 protein. The table shows around 630,000 distinct CDR3 sequences, with 20% to 25% occurring only once. The germline V gene has CDR1 MDHEN and CDR2 SYDVKM. The CDR3 has 17 amino acids. The junction had 9 bases not matched to a gene; V was cut back by 6 bases and J by 4 bases. This clonotype was observed a handful of times. What it recognizes is unknown. The sequencing input was CD8+ T cells from PBMCs. The TCR was taken from a human donor in good health (CMV status not recorded). Some clones in this sample may be carry-over from other donors' samples. The chain carries TRBV28 and TRBJ2-1; TRBD2 matches at 13 bases. The CDR3 DNA reads as TGTGCCAGCAGCACGACTAGCGGGGGGACCCCTTACAATGAGCAGTTCTTC. Translation: CASSTTSGGTPYNEQFF.